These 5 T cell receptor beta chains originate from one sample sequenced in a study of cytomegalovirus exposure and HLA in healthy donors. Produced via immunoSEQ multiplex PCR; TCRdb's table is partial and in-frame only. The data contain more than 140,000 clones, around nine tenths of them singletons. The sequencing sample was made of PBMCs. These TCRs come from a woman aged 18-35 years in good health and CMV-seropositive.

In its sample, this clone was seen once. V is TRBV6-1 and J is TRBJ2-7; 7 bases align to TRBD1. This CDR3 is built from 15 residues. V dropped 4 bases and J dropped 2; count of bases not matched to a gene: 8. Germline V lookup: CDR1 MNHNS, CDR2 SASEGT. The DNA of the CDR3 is TGTGCCAGCAGTGTACAGACAGGGCCCACCTACGAGCAGTACTTC. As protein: CASSVQTGPTYEQYF.

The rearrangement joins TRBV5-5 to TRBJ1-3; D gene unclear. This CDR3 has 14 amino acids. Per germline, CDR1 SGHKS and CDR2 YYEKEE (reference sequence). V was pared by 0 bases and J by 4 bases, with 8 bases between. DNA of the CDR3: TGTGCCAGCAGCTTGGTGGGCTCAGGAAACACCATATATTTT. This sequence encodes CASSLVGSGNTIYF.

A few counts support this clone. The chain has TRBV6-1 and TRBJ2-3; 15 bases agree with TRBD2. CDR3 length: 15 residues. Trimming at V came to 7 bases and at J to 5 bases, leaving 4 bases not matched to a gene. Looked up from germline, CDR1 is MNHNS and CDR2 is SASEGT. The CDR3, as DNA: TGTGCCAGCACTTGGACTAGCGGGGGGGGAGATACGCAGTATTTT. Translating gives CASTWTSGGGDTQYF.

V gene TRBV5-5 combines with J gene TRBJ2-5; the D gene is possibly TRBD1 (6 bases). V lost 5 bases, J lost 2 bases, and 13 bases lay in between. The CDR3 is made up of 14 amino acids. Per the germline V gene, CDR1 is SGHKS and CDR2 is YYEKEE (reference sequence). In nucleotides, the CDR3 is TGTGCCAGCAGTCGTTGGACAGAACAAGAGACCCAGTACTTC. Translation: CASSRWTEQETQYF.

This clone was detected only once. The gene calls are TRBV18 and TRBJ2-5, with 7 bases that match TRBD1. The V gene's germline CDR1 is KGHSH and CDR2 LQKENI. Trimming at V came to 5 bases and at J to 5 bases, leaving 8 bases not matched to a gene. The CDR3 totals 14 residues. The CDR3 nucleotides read TGTGCCAGCTCATCAAGGACAGGCCGGGAGACCCAGTACTTC. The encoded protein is CASSSRTGRETQYF.